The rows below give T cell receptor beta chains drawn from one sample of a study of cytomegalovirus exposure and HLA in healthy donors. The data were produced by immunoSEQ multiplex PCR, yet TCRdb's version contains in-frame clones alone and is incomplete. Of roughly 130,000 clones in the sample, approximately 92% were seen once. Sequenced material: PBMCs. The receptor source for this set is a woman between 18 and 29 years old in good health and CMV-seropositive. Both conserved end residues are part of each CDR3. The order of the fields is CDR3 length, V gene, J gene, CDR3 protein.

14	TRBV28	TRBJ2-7	CASIRQGSSYEQYF
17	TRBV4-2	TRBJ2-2	CASSQPTGGLDTGELFF
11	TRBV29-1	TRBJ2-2	CSVVFSGELFF
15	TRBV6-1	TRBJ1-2	CASRGDRGRNYGYTF
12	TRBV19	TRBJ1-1	CASSDRGTEAFF
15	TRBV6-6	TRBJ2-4	CASSYGDRANEGCFF
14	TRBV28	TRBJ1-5	CASSVTGYNQPQHF
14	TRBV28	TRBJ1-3	CASSPLGTANTIYF
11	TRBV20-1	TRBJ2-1	CSARGVNEQFF
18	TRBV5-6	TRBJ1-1	CASSLPRRGPLMNTEAFF
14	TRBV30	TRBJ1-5	CAWTTIQRNQPQHF
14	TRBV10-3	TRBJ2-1	CAIRSDSGGNEQFF
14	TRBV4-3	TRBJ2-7	CASSLGQGTYEQYF
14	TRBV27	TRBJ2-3	CASSRGLGPDTQYF
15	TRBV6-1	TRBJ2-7	CASSERGTGAHEQYF
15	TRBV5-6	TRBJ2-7	CASSLAWRGTYEQYF
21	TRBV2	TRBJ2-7	CASSAGGLAGAQKSYERKQYF
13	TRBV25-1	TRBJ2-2	CASSEMGAGELFF
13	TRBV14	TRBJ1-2	CASSQHSNYGYTF
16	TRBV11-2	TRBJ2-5	CASSSEGGLVAETQYF
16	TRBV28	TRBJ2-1	CASSLAPGEAYNEQFF
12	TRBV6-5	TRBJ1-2	CASRDGAGGYTF
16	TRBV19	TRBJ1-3	CASSPRGQPSGNTIYF
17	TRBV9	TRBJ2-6	CASSVFGQTSGANVLTF
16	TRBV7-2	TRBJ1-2	CASSPPGRTGGSGYTF
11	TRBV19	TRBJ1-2	CASSAHYGYTF
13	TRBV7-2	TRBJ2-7	CASSADSYYEQYF
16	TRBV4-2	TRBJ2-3	CASSQGGGPRTDTQYF